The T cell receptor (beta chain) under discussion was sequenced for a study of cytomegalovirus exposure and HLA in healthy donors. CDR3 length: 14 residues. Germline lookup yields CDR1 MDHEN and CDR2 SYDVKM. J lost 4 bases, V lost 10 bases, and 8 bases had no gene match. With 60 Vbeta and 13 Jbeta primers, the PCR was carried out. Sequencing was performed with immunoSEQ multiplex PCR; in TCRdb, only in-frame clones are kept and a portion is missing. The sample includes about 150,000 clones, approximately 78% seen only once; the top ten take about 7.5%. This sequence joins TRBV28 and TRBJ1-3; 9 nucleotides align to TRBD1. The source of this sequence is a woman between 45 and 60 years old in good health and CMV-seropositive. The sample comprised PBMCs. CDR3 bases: TGTGCCACCGGGACAGGGTCTTGGGGAAACACCATATATTTT. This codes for CATGTGSWGNTIYF.